This TCR beta chain was documented in a study of blood T cell repertoires in COVID-19. Whole-study context: The United States, Italy and Spain were the sources of the acute and convalescent COVID-19 samples. The analysed material was cDNA or gDNA that came from T cells, B-cell-depleted T cells, or PBMCs.

The V gene lost 1 base and the J gene lost 5 bases, with 3 bases spanning the gap. Germline V lookup: CDR1 SGHAT, CDR2 FQNNGV. The CDR3 spans 11 residues. One Seattle source followed patients from active infection through their disease course. In the authors' methods: Counts of nucleated cells, estimated from reference gene primer amplification, were obtained. The assay was immunoSEQ multiplex PCR, and TCRdb's table has in-frame clones only and misses some. V, J and clone size reflect that table, while D and trimming were determined from the DNA. This sample yields 150,000 to 200,000 clones, of which less than 90% are seen a single time; 7.6% belongs to the top ten.

The V gene is TRBV11-2, the J gene TRBJ2-7; D remains ambiguous. The sequenced material came from peripheral blood. The sequence came from a woman aged 70-85 years with COVID-19, enrolled during active disease. CDR3 DNA sequence: TGTGCCAGCAGCTTAGGGCACGAGCAGTACTTC. Protein sequence: CASSLGHEQYF.